This T cell receptor beta chain was retrieved from a study of blood T cell repertoires in COVID-19. Looking at the study overall: Nucleic acid was either cDNA or gDNA, and it came from T cells, B-cell-depleted T cells, or PBMCs.

In germline, CDR1 is WSHSY, CDR2 SAAADI. After removal of 6 bases from V and 0 bases from J, the junction contained 2 bases not matched to a gene. The CDR3 consists of 14 residues. Enrollees, roughly 18 to 90 years old, lived in 24 US areas. As processed by the authors: Estimated nucleated cell counts came from reference gene primer amplification. Profiling relied on immunoSEQ multiplex PCR, and the TCRdb table lists in-frame clones only, not all of them. V and J calls and clone size are copied from that table; D and trimming were computed from the DNA. The sample lists approximately 190,000 clones, 65% to 85% occurring once.

Source material: PBMCs or T cells enriched from blood (not recorded which). The V call is TRBV10-2, the J call TRBJ1-3; 7 nucleotides match TRBD1. The receptor was isolated from a woman aged 25-40 years who had been exposed to COVID-19. CDR3 nucleotides: TGCGCCAGCAGGGACAGGTTCTCTGGAAACACCATATATTTT. This gives the protein CASRDRFSGNTIYF.